The 15 T cell receptor beta chains listed next were all sequenced from one sample in a study of chemoradiotherapy in HPV16-positive cancers. Profiling relied on immunoSEQ multiplex PCR, and the TCRdb table lists in-frame clones only, not all of them. Altogether approximately 50,000 clones are present, more than 75% being singletons, with the ten largest covering 2.5% to 4%. The sample in question was blood, obtained from a patient who underwent chemoradiotherapy. These receptors all stem from a human donor with HPV-associated anogenital cancer.

The chain carries TRBV19 and TRBJ1-3; weak D call: TRBD1 (5 bases). CDR1 and CDR2 from the germline V gene are LNHDA and SQIVND (reference sequence). This CDR3 contains 14 residues. V shed 6 bases and J shed 4 bases, with 13 bases lying between them. Here the CDR3 reads CASSRENPGNTIYF. The CDR3 nucleotides read TGTGCCAGTAGCAGGGAAAATCCCGGAAACACCATATATTTT. Variable domain in full (rest from reference TRBV19 and TRBJ1-3): DGGITQSPKYLFRKEGQNVTLSCEQNLNHDAMYWYRQDPGQGLRLIYYSQIVNDFQKGDIAEGYSVSREKKESFPLTVTSAQKNPTAFYLCASSRENPGNTIYFGEGSWLTVV.

The V call is TRBV11-3, the J call TRBJ2-2; 8 positions match TRBD1. Germline V gene data show CDR1 as SGHNT and CDR2 as YENEEA. The trim removed 4 bases at V and 4 bases at J, leaving 5 bases unmatched. The CDR3 runs 15 residues. As DNA, the CDR3 is TGTGCCAGCAGCTCCGGGACAGGACGCACCGGGGAGCTGTTTTTT. This encodes CASSSGTGRTGELFF.

The rearrangement joins TRBV19 to TRBJ2-2; TRBD2 is a possible D gene (5 bases). Germline V gene data show CDR1 as LNHDA and CDR2 as SQIVND (reference sequence). CDR3 length: 13 amino acids. The V gene lost 10 bases and the J gene lost 7 bases, with 16 bases spanning the gap. This CDR3 reads CATSSTAGGELFF. CDR3 in DNA: TGTGCCACCTCCTCCACGGCGGGCGGGGAGCTGTTTTTT.

This clone has only a few counts. The J gene is TRBJ1-5, the V gene TRBV6-6; 9 bases match TRBD1. With 4 bases clipped from V and 5 bases from J, the junction kept 3 bases outside the gene matches. This CDR3 spans 14 amino acids. Germline CDR1 and CDR2: MNHNY and SVGAGI (reference sequence). CDR3 region: CASSLGQGHQPQHF. The DNA for the CDR3 is TGTGCCAGCAGTTTGGGACAGGGACATCAGCCCCAGCATTTT.

Note on this clone: This sample includes further DNA sequences coding for the same CDR3. This sequence joins TRBV5-1 and TRBJ2-2; no clear D. Germline V gives CDR1 SGHRS, CDR2 YFSETQ. The V and J ends lost 0 bases and 5 bases respectively, with 11 bases between them. The CDR3 is made up of 15 amino acids. The CDR3 reads CASSLEARETGELFF. The CDR3 DNA reads TGCGCCAGCAGCTTGGAGGCCCGAGAGACCGGGGAGCTGTTTTTT.

The V call is TRBV9, the J call TRBJ1-1; D not certain. CDR1 is SGDLS and CDR2 is YYNGEE in the germline V gene. The CDR3 spans 15 residues. V dropped 3 bases and J dropped 3 bases, with 15 bases sitting between them. The CDR3 nucleotides read TGTGCCAGCAGCGATTCTCCGGGATCCTACACTGAAGCTTTCTTT. This translates into CASSDSPGSYTEAFF.

The CDR3 here is CASSPHRENTEAFF. CDR3 nucleotides: TGTGCCAGCTCACCACATCGAGAGAACACTGAAGCTTTCTTT. The gene calls are TRBV18 and TRBJ1-1, with unresolved D. V was cut by 1 base and J by 1 base, with 7 bases left in between. CDR3 length equals 14 residues. CDR1 is KGHSH and CDR2 is LQKENI in the germline V gene. The whole variable domain, filled in from reference TRBV18 and TRBJ1-1, reads NAGVMQNPRHLVRRRGQEARLRCSPMKGHSHVYWYRQLPEEGLKFMVYLQKENIIDESGMPKERFSAEFPKEGPSILRIQQVVRGDSAAYFCASSPHRENTEAFFGQGTRLTVV.

CDR3 nucleotides: TGTGCCAGCAGTGAAGCCCTAGCGGATGCCTACGAGCAGTACTTC. Its translation: CASSEALADAYEQYF. The chain carries TRBV6-1 and TRBJ2-7; 7 bases align to TRBD2. Looked up from germline, CDR1 is MNHNS and CDR2 is SASEGT. With V trimmed by 0 bases and J by 2 bases, 4 bases remained unmatched. The CDR3 length is 15 residues.

The chain couples TRBV27 to TRBJ2-1; D is ambiguous. Trimming pared 2 bases from V and 4 bases from J, leaving 12 bases between. This CDR3 contains 15 residues. From germline, CDR1 is MNHEY and CDR2 SMNVEV (reference sequence). The CDR3 nucleotides read TGTGCCAGCAGTTTAACGTCTCTACCATACAATGAGCAGTTCTTC. This translates into CASSLTSLPYNEQFF.

The chain carries TRBV10-1 and TRBJ1-2, with D possibly TRBD1 on 6 matching bases. V was cut by 3 bases and J by 7 bases, with 12 bases left in between. From germline, CDR1 is WNHNN and CDR2 SYGVQD (reference sequence). This CDR3 is built from 13 residues. CDR3 coding DNA: TGCGCCAGCAGTGAAAGGACAGTAGGTGGCTACACCTTC. It specifies CASSERTVGGYTF.

This clone has only one observation. J is TRBJ1-5 and V is TRBV9; 9 bases fit TRBD1. CDR1 and CDR2 from the germline V gene are SGDLS and YYNGEE. The CDR3 totals 15 residues. J was trimmed by 3 bases and V by 2 bases; bases with no gene match: 3. This CDR3 reads CASSVGQGSNQPQHF. The CDR3 DNA is TGTGCCAGCAGCGTGGGACAGGGCTCCAATCAGCCCCAGCATTTT.

J is TRBJ1-1 and V is TRBV5-1, with D possibly TRBD1 on 6 matching bases. Trimming removed 5 bases at V and 5 bases at J, with 16 bases between. The CDR3 sequence is 14 residues long. CDR1 and CDR2 from the germline V gene are SGHRS and YFSETQ. The CDR3 loop is CASRGALGETEAFF. CDR3 coding DNA: TGCGCCAGCAGGGGGGCCCTCGGGGAAACTGAAGCTTTCTTT.

This sequence joins TRBV5-6 and TRBJ2-5, with 7 bases lining up with TRBD2. Germline CDR1 is SGHDT and CDR2 is YYEEEE. The ends lost 2 bases at V and 3 bases at J; junction bases unmatched: 19. The CDR3 has 19 residues. The CDR3 spells CASSFPSVLGGNYEETQYF. DNA for the CDR3: TGTGCCAGCAGCTTCCCATCAGTCTTGGGAGGGAACTACGAAGAGACCCAGTACTTC.

V is TRBV19 and J is TRBJ1-4; TRBD1 aligns across 11 bases. Trimming at V came to 6 bases and at J to 8 bases, leaving 5 bases not matched to a gene. The CDR3 contains 14 residues. The germline V gene has CDR1 LNHDA and CDR2 SQIVND (reference sequence). CDR3: CASRRTGGEEKLFF. CDR3 DNA: TGTGCCAGTAGGAGGACAGGGGGCGAAGAAAAACTGTTTTTT.

The rearrangement links TRBV5-1 to TRBJ1-3; TRBD1 might be the D (6 bases). The CDR3 sequence is 15 residues long. The V gene's germline CDR1 is SGHRS and CDR2 YFSETQ. V was cut by 2 bases and J by 3 bases, with 12 bases left in between. The CDR3 bases are TGCGCCAGCAGCTTTTCAGGGGTTTATGGAAACACCATATATTTT. Encoded protein: CASSFSGVYGNTIYF.